This is a list of T cell receptor beta chains from one sample in a study of T cells after yellow fever vaccination. TCRdb reprocessed the 5' RACE reads with MiXCR, giving one entry per CDR3 protein. The table records around 140,000 distinct CDR3 sequences, less than 8.5% of them present only once. The sample in question was CD4+ T cells sorted from PBMCs, obtained 10 days after the yellow fever booster vaccination. The receptors were gathered from a man younger than 40 who received the YFV17D yellow fever vaccine. Both conserved end residues are part of each CDR3. The D gene is left open where the match is weak. Some rows mark clone size as missing; the rest say once, few, many or name a class of expanded clone.

>TRBV7-9|many|NA|TRBJ2-3
TGTGCCAGCACTAGATCCCCGTATACGCAGTATTTT
CASTRSPYTQYF
>TRBV4-3|NA|NA|TRBJ1-5
TGCGCCAGCAGCCAAGAAATCGTCGCCAATCAGCCCCAGCATTTT
CASSQEIVANQPQHF
>TRBV20-1|many|TRBD2|TRBJ2-1
TGCAGTGCTTTAGGACTAGCCAATGAGCAGTTCTTC
CSALGLANEQFF
>TRBV11-3|few|NA|TRBJ2-1
TGTGCCAGCAGCTTCTCCGGGACACCCTCCTACAATGAGCAGTTCTTC
CASSFSGTPSYNEQFF
>TRBV11-2|many|NA|TRBJ2-3
TGTGCCAGCAGCCGAGGGATCACCGTCCTCAGGGCCACAGATACGCAGTATTTT
CASSRGITVLRATDTQYF
>TRBV5-1|many|TRBD2|TRBJ2-1
TGCGCCAGCAGCTTGAGCGGGAGAGTATACAATGAGCAGTTCTTC
CASSLSGRVYNEQFF
>TRBV4-3|many|NA|TRBJ2-5
TGCGCCAGCAGCCAGACTGCAAGGCAAGAGACCCAGTACTTC
CASSQTARQETQYF
>TRBV7-2|NA|NA|TRBJ2-2
TGTGCCAGCAGCCCGGGACTGAACACCGGGGAGCTGTTTTTT
CASSPGLNTGELFF
>TRBV5-1|many|TRBD1|TRBJ1-1
TGCGCCAGCAGCTCTTCGACAGGGCGCACTGAAGCTTTCTTT
CASSSSTGRTEAFF
>TRBV7-3|many|TRBD2|TRBJ2-3
TGTGCCAGCAGCTTACTAGGGGTTAGCGGGAGGCCCGGGGGCACAGATACGCAGTATTTT
CASSLLGVSGRPGGTDTQYF
>TRBV5-6|many|NA|TRBJ2-5
TGTGCCAGCAGCTTTGGTCTCACGGGCCAAGAGACCCAGTACTTC
CASSFGLTGQETQYF
>TRBV20-1|many|NA|TRBJ2-5
TGCAGTGCAGGCCCGGGACCGCGGGTAGAGACCCAGTACTTC
CSAGPGPRVETQYF
>TRBV5-1|few|NA|TRBJ2-7
TGCGCCAGCAGCTCGCCGGACAGCCCCTACGAGCAGTACTTC
CASSSPDSPYEQYF
>TRBV20-1|many|NA|TRBJ2-5
TGCAGTGCTAGACACGCCTCCGATGTTCAAGAGACCCAGTACTTC
CSARHASDVQETQYF
>TRBV7-2|NA|NA|TRBJ1-2
TGTGCCAGCAGCTTGGTGTCCCTCTATGGCTACACCTTC
CASSLVSLYGYTF
>TRBV20-1|many|NA|TRBJ2-5
TGCAGTGCCCCTACGGGGTACCAAGAGACCCAGTACTTC
CSAPTGYQETQYF
>TRBV6-5|many|NA|TRBJ1-2
TGTGCCAGCAGTTATCAGGTTGTGAATTATGGCTACACCTTC
CASSYQVVNYGYTF
>TRBV4-3|many|TRBD2|TRBJ2-1
TGCGCCAGCAGCCAATCACTAGCGGGAGTATGGAATGAGCAGTTCTTC
CASSQSLAGVWNEQFF
>TRBV5-1|many|NA|TRBJ1-4
TGCGCCAGCAGCTTCGGCGAACAGGGTAGACTGTTTTTT
CASSFGEQGRLFF
>TRBV4-2|many|NA|TRBJ2-3
TGTGCCAGCAGCCTAGATCGTCTAGATACGCAGTATTTT
CASSLDRLDTQYF
>TRBV20-1|many|TRBD1|TRBJ1-5
TGCAGTGGTACAGGGGGCAATCAGCCCCAGCATTTT
CSGTGGNQPQHF
>TRBV5-1|many|NA|TRBJ2-7
TGCGCCAGCAGGGACACGGGCAGCTCCTACGAGCAGTACTTC
CASRDTGSSYEQYF
>TRBV29-1|many|TRBD2|TRBJ2-5
TGCAGCGTTGACGGACTAGCGGGAAAAAAGACCCAGTACTTC
CSVDGLAGKKTQYF
>TRBV4-2|many|NA|TRBJ2-1
TGTGCCAGCAGCCAAGATTGGCACAGGAAGTTCTTC
CASSQDWHRKFF
>TRBV6-1|many|NA|TRBJ2-1
TGTGCCAGCAGAAGTAGCGGTTCCTACAATGAGCAGTTCTTC
CASRSSGSYNEQFF
>TRBV7-2|many|NA|TRBJ2-5
TGTGCCAGCAGCTTCAGGGAGTCCCAGTACTTC
CASSFRESQYF
>TRBV20-1|many|TRBD1|TRBJ2-7
TGCAGTGCGACCGGGACAGGGGTCCACGAGCAGTACTTC
CSATGTGVHEQYF
>TRBV20-1|many|NA|TRBJ2-1
TGCAGTGCTAGCCCTGGGGGTTACAATGAGCAGTTCTTC
CSASPGGYNEQFF